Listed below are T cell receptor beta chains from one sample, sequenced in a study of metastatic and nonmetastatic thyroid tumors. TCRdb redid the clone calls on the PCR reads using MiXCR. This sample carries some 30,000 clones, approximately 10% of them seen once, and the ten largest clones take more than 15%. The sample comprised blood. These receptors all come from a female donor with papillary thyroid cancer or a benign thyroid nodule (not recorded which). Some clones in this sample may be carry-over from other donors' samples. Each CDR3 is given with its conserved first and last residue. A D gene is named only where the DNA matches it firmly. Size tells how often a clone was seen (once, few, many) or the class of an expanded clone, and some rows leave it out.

CASSESWVSEYF TGCGCCAGCAGTGAGTCGTGGGTCTCGGAGTACTTC TRBJ2-7 TRBV10-2 many NA
CASSEGVGSNQPQHF TGTGCCAGCAGTGAAGGGGTAGGAAGCAATCAGCCCCAGCATTTT TRBJ1-5 TRBV6-1 many NA
CASSDLDRGNYGYTF TGTGCCAGCAGTGACCTTGACAGGGGTAACTATGGCTACACCTTC TRBJ1-2 TRBV6-1 few TRBD1
CASSPRAGQETQYF TGTGCCAGCAGCCCCCGCGCGGGGCAAGAGACCCAGTACTTC TRBJ2-5 TRBV7-9 few NA
CASSLARQTQYF TGTGCCAGCAGCTTAGCCCGACAGACCCAGTACTTC TRBJ2-5 TRBV7-2 NA NA
CASSLSRASANTGELFF TGTGCCAGCAGCTTATCCAGGGCGTCGGCGAACACCGGGGAGCTGTTTTTT TRBJ2-2 TRBV5-6 many NA
CASSEDGTVEAFF TGTGCCAGCAGTGAAGATGGGACAGTGGAAGCTTTCTTT TRBJ1-1 TRBV6-1 medium-sized TRBD1
CSAGTSGNDIQYF TGCAGTGCCGGGACTAGCGGGAATGACATTCAGTACTTC TRBJ2-4 TRBV20-1 many TRBD2
CASSPPGQGGPGEQYF TGTGCCAGCTCACCACCGGGACAGGGAGGGCCTGGCGAGCAGTACTTC TRBJ2-7 TRBV18 many TRBD1
CASSLVVGLAGADYNEQFF TGTGCCAGCAGCTTAGTTGTGGGACTAGCGGGGGCGGACTACAATGAGCAGTTCTTC TRBJ2-1 TRBV11-3 many TRBD2
CASTIRDRGNTEAFF TGTGCCAGCACCATCCGGGACAGGGGGAACACTGAAGCTTTCTTT TRBJ1-1 TRBV11-3 NA TRBD1
CASSLASGISNTRELFF TGTGCCAGCAGTTTAGCGTCGGGAATTAGTAACACCCGGGAGCTGTTTTTT TRBJ2-2 TRBV12-3/TRBV12-4 few NA
CASSFRYDGNTIYF TGTGCCAGCAGCTTTCGATACGATGGAAACACCATATATTTT TRBJ1-3 TRBV11-3 many NA
CATSDLTGGDGYTF TGTGCCACCAGTGATTTAACAGGAGGAGATGGCTACACCTTC TRBJ1-2 TRBV24-1 many NA
CASSQTSFSPYEQYF TGTGCCAGCAGCCAGACTAGCTTTTCGCCCTACGAGCAGTACTTC TRBJ2-7 TRBV11-2 many TRBD2
CASSEALFSGGEQYF TGCGCCAGCAGCGAGGCCTTGTTTAGTGGGGGGGAGCAGTACTTC TRBJ2-7 TRBV5-1 many NA
CAWKRPQETQYF TGTGCCTGGAAACGGCCCCAAGAGACCCAGTACTTC TRBJ2-5 TRBV30 many NA
CASSGTGVGYEQYF TGTGCCAGCAGCGGGACTGGAGTGGGCTACGAGCAGTACTTC TRBJ2-7 TRBV9 many NA
CASRRSSNLYNEQFF TGCGCCAGCAGGAGGTCTAGCAACCTCTACAATGAGCAGTTCTTC TRBJ2-1 TRBV10-2 few NA
CASSYDSDYNEQFF TGTGCCAGCAGTTACGATTCAGATTACAATGAGCAGTTCTTC TRBJ2-1 TRBV6-2/TRBV6-3 medium-sized NA
CASSQGQGVRWNTEAFF TGCGCCAGCAGCCAAGGACAGGGGGTGCGGTGGAACACTGAAGCTTTCTTT TRBJ1-1 TRBV4-1 many TRBD1
CASSPGVSTDTQYF TGTGCCAGCTCCCCGGGAGTAAGCACAGATACGCAGTATTTT TRBJ2-3 TRBV3-1 many NA
CASSFDGSYEQYF TGTGCCAGCAGTTTTGACGGCTCCTACGAGCAGTACTTC TRBJ2-7 TRBV27 many NA
CASSLWQGEETQYF TGTGCCAGCAGTTTGTGGCAGGGTGAAGAGACCCAGTACTTC TRBJ2-5 TRBV12-3/TRBV12-4 many NA